This T cell receptor beta chain came from a study of T cells in Graves' hyperthyroidism and ophthalmopathy. Study-level findings and limits: Separating ophthalmopathy from stable hyperthyroidism was achieved by a 13 V-J model.

Many counts were recorded for this clonotype. Its antigen is not identified. What was amplified from RNA transcripts were TCR beta CDR3 regions. Initially, a first-round RT-PCR of the TCR CDR3 employed the HTBI primer set. MiXCR, applied by TCRdb to the multiplex PCR reads, yields one record per CDR3 protein. The sample carries some 350,000 distinct CDR3 sequences, 25% recorded once. Hyperthyroidism, newly diagnosed and lasting under 2 months, affected patients aged 18 to 65. Diagnoses rested on clinical symptoms, serum thyroxine and TRAb, thyroid ultrasound and orbital computed tomography. In germline, CDR1 is LGHDT, CDR2 YNNKEL (reference sequence). The CDR3 has 14 amino acids. Between the trimmed V and J ends, which lost 1 base and 4 bases, there was a span of 7 bases.

The receptor comes from a man over 45 with Graves' hyperthyroidism. Sequenced: blood. This chain uses TRBV3-1 with TRBJ1-4; D possibly corresponds to TRBD1 (6 bases). As DNA, the CDR3 is TGTGCCAGCAGCCAAGGCAGGGGTAATGAAAAACTGTTTTTT. Encoded protein: CASSQGRGNEKLFF.